Each of the 15 T cell receptor beta chains below was sequenced from the same sample in a study of blood T cell repertoires in COVID-19 (dated by TCRdb to the early 2020s). Libraries were constructed by the immunoSEQ multiplex PCR assay. Held by TCRdb, this immuneACCESS table contains in-frame sequences only and omits some clones. Under half of the omission traces to an unresolved V gene where checked; the cause of the rest is unknown. Counted in this sample were about 51,000 clones; 70% to 90% of them appeared once. The ten largest clones represent about 4.2% of the sample. The sequencing sample was made of peripheral blood. The source is an elderly man with active COVID-19.

On this clone itself: The junction departs from germline at one end; a sequencing error may be responsible. The chain recombines TRBV19 with TRBJ2-1, with 7 nucleotides matching TRBD1. In germline, CDR1 is LNHDA, CDR2 SQIVND (reference sequence). The CDR3 has 13 amino acids. Here the CDR3 DNA reads TGTGCCAGTAGTTTAGACAGGGTCAATGAGCAGTTCTTC. This codes for CASSLDRVNEQFF. Full variable domain (rest looked up from reference TRBV19 and TRBJ2-1): DGGITQSPKYLFRKEGQNVTLSCEQNLNHDAMYWYRQDPGQGLRLIYYSQIVNDFQKGDIAEGYSVSREKKESFPLTVTSAQKNPTAFYLCASSLDRVNEQFFGPGTRLTVL.

The chain has TRBV5-1 and TRBJ2-1; TRBD2 matches at 11 bases. The CDR3 runs to 17 residues. The trim removed 4 bases at V and 3 bases at J, leaving 9 bases unmatched. CDR1 is SGHRS and CDR2 is YFSETQ in the germline V gene. The CDR3 nucleotides read TGCGCCAGCAGCGCTAGCGGGACTAGCGGACTCTACAATGAGCAGTTCTTC. Translated: CASSASGTSGLYNEQFF.

The chain links TRBV9 to TRBJ2-3, with 8 bases matching TRBD2. Germline V gene data show CDR1 as SGDLS and CDR2 as YYNGEE. This CDR3 region has 17 residues. V was clipped by 4 bases and J by 0 bases; unmatched bases: 10. The DNA for the CDR3 is TGTGCCAGCAGCCCCCGACGCGGGAGGTCTAGCACAGATACGCAGTATTTT. It codes for CASSPRRGRSSTDTQYF.

This sequence joins TRBV4-3 and TRBJ2-1, with TRBD1 as a possible D gene (5 bases). The CDR3 length is 17 residues. Per germline, CDR1 LGHNA and CDR2 YSLEER. V dropped 0 bases and J dropped 0 bases, with 12 bases sitting between them. CDR3 DNA: TGCGCCAGCAGCCAAGATTCGGGCAGGGCCTCCTACAATGAGCAGTTCTTC. It yields the protein CASSQDSGRASYNEQFF.

The chain has TRBV19 and TRBJ2-3; weak D call: TRBD1 (5 bases). V lost 5 bases to trimming and J lost 4 bases, with 22 bases between them. The CDR3 spans 17 residues. CDR1 is LNHDA and CDR2 is SQIVND in the germline V gene (reference sequence). The DNA for the CDR3 is TGTGCCAGTAGTCGCCTAGGGGCGGCTACCAGGGCAGATACGCAGTATTTT. It yields the protein CASSRLGAATRADTQYF.

The chain joins TRBV30 to TRBJ1-6, with unresolved D. Per the germline V gene, CDR1 is GTSNPN and CDR2 is SVGIG (reference sequence). CDR3 length equals 13 residues. V dropped 0 bases and J dropped 13 bases, with 13 bases sitting between them. The CDR3 sequence: CAWSVQIVGPLHF. The CDR3 DNA reads TGTGCCTGGAGTGTACAGATTGTAGGTCCCCTCCACTTT.

V usage is TRBV12-3 or TRBV12-4 and J usage is TRBJ2-7; no definite D call. V dropped 7 bases and J dropped 3 bases, with 10 bases sitting between them. The CDR3 spans 12 residues. In DNA form, the CDR3 reads TGTGCCAGCACCTCCAGAGGCTACGAGCAGTACTTC. Its translation is CASTSRGYEQYF.

The rearrangement joins TRBV19 to TRBJ1-2, with 8 nucleotides matching TRBD1. The V and J ends lost 7 bases and 8 bases, in that order; junction bases with no gene match: 15. Germline CDR1 LNHDA, CDR2 SQIVND (reference sequence). This CDR3 is built from 15 residues. CDR3 sequence: CASNLLDREFQGYTF. The DNA for the CDR3 is TGTGCCAGTAATCTCCTGGACAGGGAGTTTCAAGGCTACACCTTC.

The rearrangement uses TRBV28 and TRBJ1-2; TRBD1 matches 7 bases. Trimming at V came to 4 bases and at J to 4 bases, leaving 6 bases not matched to a gene. The germline CDR1 and CDR2 sequences are MDHEN and SYDVKM. This CDR3 has 14 amino acids. CDR3 sequence reads: CASSSGTDSYGYTF. Here the CDR3 DNA reads TGTGCCAGCAGTTCCGGGACAGACAGCTATGGCTACACCTTC.

V gene TRBV7-6 combines with J gene TRBJ1-5; perhaps TRBD1 as D (5 bases). Between the trimmed V and J ends, which lost 5 bases and 0 bases, there was a span of 11 bases. This CDR3 is 15 amino acids long. Germline CDR1 is SGHVS and CDR2 is FNYEAQ. The CDR3 loop is CASSADSYSNQPQHF. DNA of the CDR3: TGTGCCAGCAGCGCCGACAGCTATAGCAATCAGCCCCAGCATTTT.

This sequence joins TRBV28 and TRBJ2-7, with D perhaps TRBD1 (5 bases). This CDR3 is built from 15 residues. V was trimmed by 4 bases and J by 3 bases, leaving 16 bases between them. The germline V gene encodes CDR1 MDHEN and CDR2 SYDVKM. CDR3 sequence (DNA): TGTGCCAGCAGTTCCAGGACACAGGCAAACTACGAGCAGTACTTC. This translates into CASSSRTQANYEQYF. Combining the CDR3 with reference TRBV28 and TRBJ2-7 gives the whole variable domain DVKVTQSSRYLVKRTGEKVFLECVQDMDHENMFWYRQDPGLGLRLIYFSYDVKMKEKGDIPEGYSVSREKKERFSLILESASTNQTSMYLCASSSRTQANYEQYFGPGTRLTVT.

In nucleotides, the CDR3 is TGTGCCAGCAGCCCACATACAGGGGCCTCTGGGGCCAACGTCCTGACTTTC. The encoded protein is CASSPHTGASGANVLTF. The chain uses TRBV9 and TRBJ2-6; 7 nucleotides line up with TRBD1. V lost 4 bases and J lost 0; bases outside the gene matches: 7. CDR3 length: 17 residues. Per the germline V gene, CDR1 is SGDLS and CDR2 is YYNGEE.

The chain recombines TRBV7-2 with TRBJ2-5, with 9 bases lining up with TRBD1. This CDR3 comprises 16 residues. Germline V gene data show CDR1 as SGHTA and CDR2 as FQGNSA. V was clipped by 1 base and J by 1 base; unmatched bases: 4. As DNA, the CDR3 is TGTGCCAGCAGCTTAGGGACAGGGGCCACCCAAGAGACCCAGTACTTC. Its protein product is CASSLGTGATQETQYF.

The chain links TRBV3-1 (or the pseudogene TRBV3-2) to TRBJ2-2, with 7 bases that match TRBD2. The CDR3 is 16 amino acids. After removal of 1 base from V and 4 bases from J, the junction contained 6 bases not matched to a gene. Germline V gene data show CDR1 as LGHDT and CDR2 as YNNKEL (reference sequence). CDR3 sequence: CASSQGNSGFTGELFF. The DNA for the CDR3 is TGTGCCAGCAGCCAAGGTAATAGCGGGTTCACCGGGGAGCTGTTTTTT.

V is TRBV30 and J is TRBJ1-1, with a weak D call TRBD1 (5 bases). The germline CDR1 and CDR2 sequences are GTSNPN and SVGIG (reference sequence). CDR3 size: 13 residues. V gave up 4 bases and J gave up 4 bases, with 13 bases separating them. CDR3 protein: CAWTQGRITEAFF. In DNA, the CDR3 is TGTGCCTGGACCCAGGGAAGGATCACTGAAGCTTTCTTT. The variable domain in full, completed from reference TRBV30 and TRBJ1-1, reads SQTIHQWPATLVQPVGSPLSLECTVEGTSNPNLYWYRQAAGRGLQLLFYSVGIGQISSEVPQNLSASRPQDRQFILSSKKLLLSDSGFYLCAWTQGRITEAFFGQGTRLTVV.